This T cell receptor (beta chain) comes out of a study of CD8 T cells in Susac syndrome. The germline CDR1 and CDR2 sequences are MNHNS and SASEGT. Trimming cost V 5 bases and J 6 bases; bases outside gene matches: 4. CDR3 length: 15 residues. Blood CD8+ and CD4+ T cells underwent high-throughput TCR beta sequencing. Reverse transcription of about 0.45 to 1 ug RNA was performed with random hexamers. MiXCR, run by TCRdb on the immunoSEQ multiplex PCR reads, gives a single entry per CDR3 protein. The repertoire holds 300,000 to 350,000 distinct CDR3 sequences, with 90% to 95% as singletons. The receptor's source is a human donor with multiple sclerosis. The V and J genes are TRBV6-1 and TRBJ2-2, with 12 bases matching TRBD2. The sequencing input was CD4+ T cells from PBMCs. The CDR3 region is CASSPTSGSAGELFF. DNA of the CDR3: TGTGCCAGCAGTCCGACTAGCGGGAGTGCCGGGGAGCTGTTTTTT.